This T cell receptor (beta chain) was recorded in a study of beta chain features in type 1 diabetes. Study conclusions and caveats: Significant though moderate, a shortening of TCRB CDR3s appeared in all four CD4+ subsets of Type 1 diabetes patients.

Every bit of the isolated RNA underwent reverse transcription, so sequencing read expressed TCRB transcripts. The repertoire was sequenced with immunoSEQ multiplex PCR; TCRdb's copy has only in-frame clones and lacks some. The table records about 160,000 clones, about 9% of them present only once. Points on this clone: Its antigen is not identified.

The clonotype originates from a woman younger than 35 with type 1 diabetes. The sample comprised central memory CD4+ T cells from blood.

The DNA of the CDR3 is TGTGCCAGCAGAGAACAGGGTGTTGGCTACACCTTC. Amino acids: CASREQGVGYTF. The gene calls are TRBV28 and TRBJ1-2, with D perhaps matching TRBD1 (6 bases). Trimming removed 6 bases at V and 7 bases at J, with 12 bases between. Germline lookup yields CDR1 MDHEN and CDR2 SYDVKM. This CDR3 is 12 amino acids long.